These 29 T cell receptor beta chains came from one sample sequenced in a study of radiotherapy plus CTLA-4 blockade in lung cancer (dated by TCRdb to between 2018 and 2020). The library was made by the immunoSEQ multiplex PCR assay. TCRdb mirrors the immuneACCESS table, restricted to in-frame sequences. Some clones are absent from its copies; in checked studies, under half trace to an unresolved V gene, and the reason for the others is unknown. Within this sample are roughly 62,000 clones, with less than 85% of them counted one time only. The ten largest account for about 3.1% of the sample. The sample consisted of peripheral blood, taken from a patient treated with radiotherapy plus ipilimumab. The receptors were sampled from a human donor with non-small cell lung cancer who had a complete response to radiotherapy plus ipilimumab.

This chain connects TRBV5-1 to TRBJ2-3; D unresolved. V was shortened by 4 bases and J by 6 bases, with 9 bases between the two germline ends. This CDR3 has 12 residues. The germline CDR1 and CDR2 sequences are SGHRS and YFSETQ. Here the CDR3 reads CASSRSQDTQYF. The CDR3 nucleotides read TGCGCCAGCAGCCGTTCCCAGGATACGCAGTATTTT.

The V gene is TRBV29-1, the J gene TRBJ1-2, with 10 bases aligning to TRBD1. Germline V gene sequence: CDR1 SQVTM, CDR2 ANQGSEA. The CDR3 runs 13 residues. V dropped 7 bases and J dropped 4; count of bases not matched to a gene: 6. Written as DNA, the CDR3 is TGCAGCGCGCGACAGGGGGCCTCCTATGGCTACACCTTC. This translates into CSARQGASYGYTF.

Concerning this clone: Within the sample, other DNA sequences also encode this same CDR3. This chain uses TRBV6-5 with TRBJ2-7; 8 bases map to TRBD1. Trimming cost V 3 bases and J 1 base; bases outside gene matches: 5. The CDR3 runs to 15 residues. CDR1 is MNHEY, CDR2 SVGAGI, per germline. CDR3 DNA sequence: TGTGCCAGCAGTTATTCAGGGGGCTCGTCCTACGAGCAGTACTTC. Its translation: CASSYSGGSSYEQYF.

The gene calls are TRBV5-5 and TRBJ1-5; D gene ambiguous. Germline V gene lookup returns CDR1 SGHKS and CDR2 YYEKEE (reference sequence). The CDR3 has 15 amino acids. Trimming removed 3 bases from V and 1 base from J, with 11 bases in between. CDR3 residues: CASSSSGRSNQPQHF. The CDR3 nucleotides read TGTGCCAGCAGCTCGTCCGGGAGAAGCAATCAGCCCCAGCATTTT.

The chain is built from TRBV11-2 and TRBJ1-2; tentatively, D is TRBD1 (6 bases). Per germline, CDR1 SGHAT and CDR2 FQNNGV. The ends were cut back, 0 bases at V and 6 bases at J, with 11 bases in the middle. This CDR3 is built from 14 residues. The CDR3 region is CASSLEQGLNGYTF. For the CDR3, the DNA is TGTGCCAGCAGCTTAGAGCAGGGGTTAAATGGCTACACCTTC.

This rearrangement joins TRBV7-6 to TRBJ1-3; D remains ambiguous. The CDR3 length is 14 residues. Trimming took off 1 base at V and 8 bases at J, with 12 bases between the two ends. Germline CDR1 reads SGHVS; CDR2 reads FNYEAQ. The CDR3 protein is CASSLGGPLHTIYF. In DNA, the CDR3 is TGTGCCAGCAGCTTAGGTGGTCCGCTACACACCATATATTTT. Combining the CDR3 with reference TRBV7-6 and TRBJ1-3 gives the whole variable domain GAGVSQSPRYKVTKRGQDVALRCDPISGHVSLYWYRQALGQGPEFLTYFNYEAQQDKSGLPNDRFSAERPEGSISTLTIQRTEQRDSAMYRCASSLGGPLHTIYFGEGSWLTVV.

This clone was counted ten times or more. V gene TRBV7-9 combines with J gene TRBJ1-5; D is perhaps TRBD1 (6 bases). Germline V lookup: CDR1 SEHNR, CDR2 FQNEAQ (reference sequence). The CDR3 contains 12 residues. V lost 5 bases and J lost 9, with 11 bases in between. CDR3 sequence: CASSRRGTPQHF. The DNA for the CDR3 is TGTGCCAGCAGCCGCAGGGGTACGCCCCAGCATTTT.

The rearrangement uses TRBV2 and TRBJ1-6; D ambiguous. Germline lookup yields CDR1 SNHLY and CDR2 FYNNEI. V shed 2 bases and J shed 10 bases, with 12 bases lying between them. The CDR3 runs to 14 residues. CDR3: CASSESNSRSPLHF. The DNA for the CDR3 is TGTGCCAGCAGTGAATCAAACAGTCGGTCACCCCTCCACTTT.

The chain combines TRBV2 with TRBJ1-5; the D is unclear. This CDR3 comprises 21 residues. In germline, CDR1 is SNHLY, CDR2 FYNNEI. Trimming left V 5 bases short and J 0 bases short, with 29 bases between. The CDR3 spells CASSSTNFGLLGRDSNQPQHF. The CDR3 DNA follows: TGTGCCAGCAGTAGCACGAATTTCGGACTTCTGGGTCGGGATAGCAATCAGCCCCAGCATTTT. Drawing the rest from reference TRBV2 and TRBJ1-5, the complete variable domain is EPEVTQTPSHQVTQMGQEVILRCVPISNHLYFYWYRQILGQKVEFLVSFYNNEISEKSEIFDDQFSVERPDGSNFTLKIRSTKLEDSAMYFCASSSTNFGLLGRDSNQPQHFGDGTRLSIL.

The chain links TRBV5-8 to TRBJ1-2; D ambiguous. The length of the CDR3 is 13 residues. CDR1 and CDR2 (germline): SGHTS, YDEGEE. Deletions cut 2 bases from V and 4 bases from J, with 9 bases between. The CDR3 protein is CASSLVGVYGYTF. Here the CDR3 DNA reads TGTGCCAGCAGCTTAGTCGGAGTCTATGGCTACACCTTC. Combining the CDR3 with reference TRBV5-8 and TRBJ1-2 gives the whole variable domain EAGVTQSPTHLIKTRGQQATLRCSPISGHTSVYWYQQALGLGLQFLLWYDEGEERNRGNFPPRFSGRQFPNYSSELNVNALELEDSALYLCASSLVGVYGYTFGSGTRLTVV.

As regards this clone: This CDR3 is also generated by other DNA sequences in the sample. The CDR3 region is CASSLAQGGPYEQYF. CDR3 in DNA: TGTGCCAGCAGCTTAGCCCAGGGGGGCCCCTACGAGCAGTACTTC. The genes are TRBV7-6 and TRBJ2-7; D might be TRBD1 (7 bases). The length of the CDR3 is 15 residues. The V gene's germline CDR1 is SGHVS and CDR2 FNYEAQ. The germline V and J ends were trimmed by 0 bases and 2 bases, with 11 bases remaining between them.

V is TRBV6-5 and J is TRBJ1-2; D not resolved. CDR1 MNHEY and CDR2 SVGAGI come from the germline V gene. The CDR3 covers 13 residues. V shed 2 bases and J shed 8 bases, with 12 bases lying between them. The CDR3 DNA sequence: TGTGCCAGCAGTTACGTTTCTCTCGGGGGCTACACCTTC. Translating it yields CASSYVSLGGYTF.

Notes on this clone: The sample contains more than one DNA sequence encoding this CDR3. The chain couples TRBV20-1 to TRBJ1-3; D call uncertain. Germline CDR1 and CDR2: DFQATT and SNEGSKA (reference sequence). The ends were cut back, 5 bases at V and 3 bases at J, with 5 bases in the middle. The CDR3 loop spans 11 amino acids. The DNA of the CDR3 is TGCAGTGCTCGGGGTGGAAACACCATATATTTT. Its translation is CSARGGNTIYF.

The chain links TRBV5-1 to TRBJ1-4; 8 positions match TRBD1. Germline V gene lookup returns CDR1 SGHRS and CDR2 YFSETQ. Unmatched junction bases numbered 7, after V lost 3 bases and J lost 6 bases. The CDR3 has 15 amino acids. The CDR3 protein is CASSYQGAGDEKLFF. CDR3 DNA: TGCGCCAGCAGCTACCAGGGGGCGGGTGATGAAAAACTGTTTTTT.

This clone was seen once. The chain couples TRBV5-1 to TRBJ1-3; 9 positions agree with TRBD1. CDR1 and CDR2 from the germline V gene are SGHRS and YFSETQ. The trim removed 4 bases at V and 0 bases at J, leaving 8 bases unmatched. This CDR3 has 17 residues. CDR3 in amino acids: CASSPRTGDGSGNTIYF. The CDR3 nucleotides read TGCGCCAGCAGCCCCCGGACAGGGGACGGCTCTGGAAACACCATATATTTT.

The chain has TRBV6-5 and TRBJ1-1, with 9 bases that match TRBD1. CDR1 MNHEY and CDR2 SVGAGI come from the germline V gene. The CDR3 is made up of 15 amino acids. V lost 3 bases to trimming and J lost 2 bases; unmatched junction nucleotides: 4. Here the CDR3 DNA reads TGTGCCAGCAGTTATGGGGACAGGGCCAACACTGAAGCTTTCTTT. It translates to CASSYGDRANTEAFF.

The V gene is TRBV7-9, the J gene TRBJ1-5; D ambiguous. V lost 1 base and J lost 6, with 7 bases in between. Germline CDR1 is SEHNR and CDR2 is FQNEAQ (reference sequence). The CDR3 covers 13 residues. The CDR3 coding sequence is TGTGCCAGCAGCTTAGATCCCAGTCAGCCCCAGCATTTT. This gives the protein CASSLDPSQPQHF.

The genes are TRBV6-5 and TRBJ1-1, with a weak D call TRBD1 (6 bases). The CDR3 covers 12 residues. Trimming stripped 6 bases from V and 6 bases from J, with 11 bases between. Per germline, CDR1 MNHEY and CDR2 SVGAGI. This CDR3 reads CASRPGGSEAFF. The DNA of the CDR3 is TGTGCCAGCAGACCGGGGGGCTCTGAAGCTTTCTTT.

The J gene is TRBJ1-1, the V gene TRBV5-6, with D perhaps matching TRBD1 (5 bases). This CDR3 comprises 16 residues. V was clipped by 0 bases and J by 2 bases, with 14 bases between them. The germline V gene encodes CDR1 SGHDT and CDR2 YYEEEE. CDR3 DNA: TGTGCCAGCAGCTTGGTACAGGCCCTCCTCAACACTGAAGCTTTCTTT. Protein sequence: CASSLVQALLNTEAFF.

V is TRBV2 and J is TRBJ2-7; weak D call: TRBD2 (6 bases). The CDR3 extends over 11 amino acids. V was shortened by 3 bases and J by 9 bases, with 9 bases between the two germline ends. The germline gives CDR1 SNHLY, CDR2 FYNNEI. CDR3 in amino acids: CASSEVRGQYF. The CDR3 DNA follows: TGTGCCAGCAGTGAGGTGCGGGGGCAGTACTTC. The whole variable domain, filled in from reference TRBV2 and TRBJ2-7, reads EPEVTQTPSHQVTQMGQEVILRCVPISNHLYFYWYRQILGQKVEFLVSFYNNEISEKSEIFDDQFSVERPDGSNFTLKIRSTKLEDSAMYFCASSEVRGQYFGPGTRLTVT.

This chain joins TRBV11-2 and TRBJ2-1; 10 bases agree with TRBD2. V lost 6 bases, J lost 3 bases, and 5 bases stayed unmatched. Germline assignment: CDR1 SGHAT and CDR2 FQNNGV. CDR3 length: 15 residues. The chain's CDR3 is CASRLPSGGYNEQFF. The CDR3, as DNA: TGTGCCAGCAGACTACCTAGCGGGGGCTACAATGAGCAGTTCTTC.

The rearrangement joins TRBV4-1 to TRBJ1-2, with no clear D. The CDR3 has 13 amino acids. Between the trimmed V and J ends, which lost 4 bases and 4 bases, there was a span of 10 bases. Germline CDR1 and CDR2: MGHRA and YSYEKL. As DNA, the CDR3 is TGCGCCAGCAGCCCCACTCTAAGCTATGGCTACACCTTC. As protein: CASSPTLSYGYTF.

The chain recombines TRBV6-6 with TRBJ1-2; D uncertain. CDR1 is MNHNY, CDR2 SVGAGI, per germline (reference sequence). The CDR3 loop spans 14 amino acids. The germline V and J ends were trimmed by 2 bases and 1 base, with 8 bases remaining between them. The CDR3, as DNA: TGTGCCAGCAGTTACGGCGGACTTAACTATGGCTACACCTTC. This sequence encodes CASSYGGLNYGYTF.

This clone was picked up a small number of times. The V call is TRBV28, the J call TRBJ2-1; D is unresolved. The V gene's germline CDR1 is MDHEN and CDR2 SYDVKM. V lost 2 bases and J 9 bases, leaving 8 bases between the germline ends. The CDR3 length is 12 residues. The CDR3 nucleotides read TGTGCCAGCAGTTTACGGTTTGGTGAGCAGTTCTTC. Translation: CASSLRFGEQFF.

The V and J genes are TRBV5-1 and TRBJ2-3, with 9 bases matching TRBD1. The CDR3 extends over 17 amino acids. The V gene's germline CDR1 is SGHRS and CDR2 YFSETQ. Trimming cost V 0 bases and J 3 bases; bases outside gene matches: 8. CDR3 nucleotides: TGCGCCAGCAGCTTGGCCGGGACAGGGACGTCTACAGATACGCAGTATTTT. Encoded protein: CASSLAGTGTSTDTQYF.

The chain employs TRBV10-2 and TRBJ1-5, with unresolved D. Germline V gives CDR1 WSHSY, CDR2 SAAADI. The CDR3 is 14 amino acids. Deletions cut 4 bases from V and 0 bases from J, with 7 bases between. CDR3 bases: TGCGCCAGCAGTGGAGAGAATAGCAATCAGCCCCAGCATTTT. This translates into CASSGENSNQPQHF.

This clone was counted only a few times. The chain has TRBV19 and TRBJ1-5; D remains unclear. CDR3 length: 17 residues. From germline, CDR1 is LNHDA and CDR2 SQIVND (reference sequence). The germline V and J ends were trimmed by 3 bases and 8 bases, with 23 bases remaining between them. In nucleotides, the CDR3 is TGTGCCAGTAGTATCCACCCCAAGAGGAGGGTTCCAGAGCCCCAGCATTTT. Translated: CASSIHPKRRVPEPQHF.

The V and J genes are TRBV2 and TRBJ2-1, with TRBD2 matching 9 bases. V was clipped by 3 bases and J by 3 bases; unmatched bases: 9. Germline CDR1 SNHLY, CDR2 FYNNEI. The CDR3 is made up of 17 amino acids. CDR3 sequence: CASSEISGSPGYNEQFF. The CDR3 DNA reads TGTGCCAGCAGTGAGATTAGCGGGAGTCCTGGCTACAATGAGCAGTTCTTC.

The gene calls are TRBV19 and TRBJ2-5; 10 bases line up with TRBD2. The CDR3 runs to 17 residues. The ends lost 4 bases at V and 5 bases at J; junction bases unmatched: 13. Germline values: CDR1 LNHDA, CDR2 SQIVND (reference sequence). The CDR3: CASSRDASGGLEETQYF. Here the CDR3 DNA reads TGTGCCAGTAGTAGAGACGCTAGCGGGGGTTTGGAGGAGACCCAGTACTTC.